This TCR beta chain was sequenced for a study of blood T cells in healthy people across ages. Study details: Per two T cells, template switching captured roughly one barcoded beta molecule.

Aged roughly 6 to 90, donors were systemically healthy Caucasians from Russia. The V gene end was trimmed by 3 bases and the J gene end by 6 bases; junction bases not matched to a gene: 4. The CDR3 contains 14 residues. The germline V gene encodes CDR1 MNHEY and CDR2 SMNVEV (reference sequence). It was with a sample-barcoded 5' primer and a J-beta primer mix that a second PCR of roughly 7 to 12 cycles was run. Unique molecular identifiers of 12 random nucleotides labeled each cDNA. The yield of each sample was at least 2.5 million CDR3-containing paired-end reads. Using its own MiXCR run on the 5' RACE reads, TCRdb lists one record per CDR3 protein. This table has about 750,000 distinct CDR3 sequences, less than 70% appearing once.

The chain uses TRBV27 and TRBJ2-7, with 11 bases fitting TRBD1. The sequence derives from a man at least 80 years old in good health. Sequenced: blood. The CDR3: CASSLGTGGGEQYF. The CDR3, as DNA: TGTGCCAGCAGTTTGGGGACAGGGGGGGGCGAGCAGTACTTC.